What follows describes a single TCR beta chain. Antigen unknown. The record originates from a study of OX40 agonist ivuxolimab in advanced cancers. The overall study: Patients in the trial were receiving intravenous ivuxolimab every 2 weeks, at doses of 0.01 to 10 mg/kg. People in dose escalation had one of these cancers: hepatocellular carcinoma, melanoma, renal cell or head and neck cancer.

Study-level findings and limits: The work left the antigen specificity of expanded peripheral T cells undetermined.

Measured with immunoSEQ multiplex PCR; TCRdb has only the in-frame clones, and not every one. Of 45,000 to 60,000 clones in the sample, 85% to 95% were seen once. The sequence was obtained from an adult with an advanced solid tumor such as melanoma, head and neck, liver or kidney cancer. The sequences come from CD4+ or CD8+ T cells sorted from blood, collected in a trial of the OX40 agonist ivuxolimab.

The CDR3 sequence is CASSLRVAENIQYF. In nucleotides, the CDR3 is TGTGCCAGCAGCTTAAGAGTAGCGGAAAACATTCAGTACTTC. The chain links TRBV7-8 to TRBJ2-4; D possibly corresponds to TRBD2 (6 bases). Trimming shortened V by 2 bases and J by 5 bases, and 10 bases separated the two germline ends. This CDR3 region has 14 residues. Germline-derived CDR1 and CDR2 are SGHVS and FQNEAQ.